A single sample is the source of the 10 T cell receptor beta chains below, sequenced in a study of cytomegalovirus exposure and HLA in healthy donors (TCRdb year 2017). The library was built by means of the immunoSEQ multiplex PCR assay. For the multiplex PCR, a mixture combining 60 forward primers for TCR Vbeta segments and 13 reverse primers for TCR Jbeta segments was used. This is the immuneACCESS table as TCRdb keeps it, with only in-frame sequences that have V and J called. A part of the clones is gone; compared with another copy, unresolved V genes explain less than half, and the rest is unexplained. This sample has around 150,000 clones in its table, and about 80% of those were observed once. The top ten constitute 8.5% to 10% of the sample. The specimen sequenced was PBMCs. The receptors derive from a man in his late teens or twenties in good health and CMV-seropositive.

The chain combines TRBV27 with TRBJ2-5; 8 nucleotides line up with TRBD2. V trimming: 2 bases; J trimming: 4 bases; junction bases outside the gene matches: 6. Germline V gene data show CDR1 as MNHEY and CDR2 as SMNVEV (reference sequence). The CDR3 totals 15 residues. The CDR3 coding sequence is TGTGCCAGCAGTTTACTAGCTCGGGGGGGAGAGACCCAGTACTTC. Its protein is CASSLLARGGETQYF.

This clone was observed once. The rearrangement uses TRBV5-1 and TRBJ1-1; D is ambiguous. The germline V and J ends were trimmed by 5 bases and 1 base, with 15 bases remaining between them. CDR1 is SGHRS, CDR2 YFSETQ, per germline. This CDR3 spans 15 amino acids. This CDR3 is CASSRAADPNTEAFF. The CDR3 region has the DNA TGCGCCAGCAGTAGGGCAGCGGACCCGAACACTGAAGCTTTCTTT.

This clone was seen once. The rearrangement joins TRBV23-1 to TRBJ2-5; 12 nucleotides agree with TRBD2. TRBV23-1 is recorded as an ORF, its role being uncertain. There are 17 residues in the CDR3. V lost 2 bases, J lost 1 base, and 5 bases stayed unmatched. The CDR3 loop is CASSQQTSGGVQETQYF. The CDR3 region has the DNA TGCGCCAGCAGTCAACAGACTAGCGGGGGAGTCCAAGAGACCCAGTACTTC.

The CDR3 loop is CASSRDRGHSEQYF. CDR3 coding DNA: TGTGCCAGCAGCCGCGACAGGGGGCACAGCGAGCAGTACTTC. The chain has TRBV14 and TRBJ2-7; 10 bases fit TRBD1. J was trimmed by 6 bases and V by 4 bases; bases with no gene match: 6. The germline gives CDR1 SGHDN, CDR2 FVKESK. The CDR3 contains 14 residues.

The V gene is TRBV5-1, the J gene TRBJ2-2; weak D call: TRBD1 (5 bases). The CDR3 length is 15 residues. With 5 bases removed from V and 5 bases from J, the gap between germline ends came to 16 bases. Germline CDR1 reads SGHRS; CDR2 reads YFSETQ. CDR3 sequence reads: CASRADTGGTGELFF. CDR3 coding DNA: TGCGCCAGCAGGGCGGACACAGGCGGTACCGGGGAGCTGTTTTTT.

The chain joins TRBV6-4 to TRBJ2-3; TRBD2 is a possible D gene (6 bases). The length of the CDR3 is 14 residues. V was clipped by 8 bases and J by 3 bases, with 15 bases between them. Germline V lookup: CDR1 MRHNA, CDR2 SNTAGT. The CDR3 DNA reads as TGTGCCAGCCTCCGGGCGGGGATAACAGATACGCAGTATTTT. This translates into CASLRAGITDTQYF.

This chain uses TRBV27 with TRBJ1-1; TRBD1 aligns across 7 bases. CDR1 MNHEY and CDR2 SMNVEV come from the germline V gene (reference sequence). With V trimmed by 2 bases and J by 5 bases, 5 bases remained unmatched. The CDR3 is 14 residues long. The chain's CDR3 is CASSLQGVMTEAFF. In DNA, the CDR3 is TGTGCCAGCAGTTTACAGGGGGTGATGACTGAAGCTTTCTTT.

The V gene is TRBV6-4, the J gene TRBJ2-3; 9 bases are a match to TRBD2. V lost 3 bases and J lost 1; bases outside the gene matches: 2. Germline CDR1 reads MRHNA; CDR2 reads SNTAGT. The CDR3 extends over 15 amino acids. DNA for the CDR3: TGTGCCAGCAGTGAAAGCGGGGGGCGCACAGATACGCAGTATTTT. Encoded protein: CASSESGGRTDTQYF.

The genes are TRBV30 and TRBJ2-3; 7 bases agree with TRBD2. The V gene end was trimmed by 2 bases and the J gene end by 4 bases; junction bases not matched to a gene: 12. CDR1 is GTSNPN and CDR2 is SVGIG in the germline V gene (reference sequence). The CDR3 has 16 residues. The CDR3, as DNA: TGTGCCTGGAGTACCCTATTTGCGGGGGACTCAGATACGCAGTATTTT. Its translation: CAWSTLFAGDSDTQYF. Full variable domain (missing parts from reference TRBV30 and TRBJ2-3): SQTIHQWPATLVQPVGSPLSLECTVEGTSNPNLYWYRQAAGRGLQLLFYSVGIGQISSEVPQNLSASRPQDRQFILSSKKLLLSDSGFYLCAWSTLFAGDSDTQYFGPGTRLTVL.

CDR3 sequence reads: CASSIHGAAGNTIYF. The CDR3 DNA reads TGTGCCAGCAGCATTCATGGGGCGGCTGGAAACACCATATATTTT. This rearrangement joins TRBV5-5 to TRBJ1-3; weak D call: TRBD1 (5 bases). V dropped 4 bases and J dropped 2 bases, with 13 bases sitting between them. The germline CDR1 and CDR2 sequences are SGHKS and YYEKEE (reference sequence). The CDR3 contains 15 residues.